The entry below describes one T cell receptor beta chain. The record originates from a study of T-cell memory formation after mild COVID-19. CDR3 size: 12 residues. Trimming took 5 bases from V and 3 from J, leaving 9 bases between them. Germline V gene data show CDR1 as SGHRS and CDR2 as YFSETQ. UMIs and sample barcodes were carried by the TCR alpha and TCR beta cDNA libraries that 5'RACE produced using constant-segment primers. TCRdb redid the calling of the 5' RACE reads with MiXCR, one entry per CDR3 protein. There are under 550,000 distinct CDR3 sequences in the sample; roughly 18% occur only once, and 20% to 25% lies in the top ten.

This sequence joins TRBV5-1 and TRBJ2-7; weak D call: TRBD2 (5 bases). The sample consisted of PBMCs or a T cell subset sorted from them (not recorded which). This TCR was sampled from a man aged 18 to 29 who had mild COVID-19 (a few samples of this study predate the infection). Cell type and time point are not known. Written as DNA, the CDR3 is TGCGCCAGCAGTAGCGAACACTACGAGCAGTACTTC. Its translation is CASSSEHYEQYF.